This record covers a single T cell receptor (beta chain). Antigen specificity is unknown. The data belong to a study of PD-1 blockade in classical Hodgkin lymphoma. Overall study context: The patients were dosed with nivolumab 3 mg/kg, infused intravenously every 2 weeks.

The time point: cycle 4 day 1 (C4D1), after 6 weeks of nivolumab. Brentuximab vedotin exposure varied among the patients, all of whom had relapsed after autologous stem cell transplantation. Complete response, partial response or progressive disease constituted the best response categories observed. V lost 4 bases to trimming and J lost 4 bases; unmatched junction nucleotides: 16. The CDR3 covers 19 residues. Germline CDR1 and CDR2: KGHSH and LQKENI. Study observations and caveats: Causes of the repertoire differences remain undefined, possibly disease activity or prior therapy. Diversity in CD4+ TCRs, unlike that measured in CD8+ TCRs, had risen significantly by C4D1.

Profiled with immunoSEQ multiplex PCR; TCRdb holds only in-frame clones, not every one. The sample comprises fewer than 100,000 clones, about 92% of which are singletons, and 2% rests with the top ten. The sequence was obtained from a human donor with classical Hodgkin lymphoma. The sequenced sample was peripheral blood mononuclear cells (PBMCs), obtained before the fourth cycle of nivolumab. V and J are TRBV18 and TRBJ2-2, with 9 bases aligning to TRBD2. The CDR3 sequence: CASSRQLAGPSGSTGELFF. Here the CDR3 DNA reads TGTGCCAGCTCACGTCAGCTAGCGGGACCCTCTGGGAGCACCGGGGAGCTGTTTTTT.